This T cell receptor (beta chain) was profiled in a study of radiotherapy plus CTLA-4 blockade in lung cancer. Whole-study results and caveats: An expansion of tumor-derived TCR clones occurred in blood after radiotherapy plus ipilimumab.

CTLA-4 blockade using ipilimumab, together with focal radiation, was received by patients with chemo-refractory metastatic non-small-cell lung cancer. This clone has just a few counts. Its antigen is unknown. Here immunoSEQ multiplex PCR was the method, and the copy in TCRdb shows in-frame clones only, minus some. The sample carries 65,000 to 90,000 clones, about 87% recorded once. The sequenced sample was peripheral blood, obtained from a patient treated with radiotherapy plus ipilimumab. The clonotype comes from a human donor with non-small cell lung cancer who had stable disease on radiotherapy plus ipilimumab.

The DNA for the CDR3 is TGCGCCAGCAGCTTGGCCGATGTAGGGACCTACGAGCAGTACTTC. It encodes CASSLADVGTYEQYF. The J gene is TRBJ2-7, the V gene TRBV5-1; D uncertain. CDR3 length: 15 residues. Per the germline V gene, CDR1 is SGHRS and CDR2 is YFSETQ. The V end was cut by 0 bases, the J end by 2 bases, with 12 bases between.